The 18 T cell receptor beta chains below all came from one sample that was sequenced in a study of blood T cell repertoires in COVID-19 (dated by TCRdb to between 2020 and 2021). Libraries were made using the immunoSEQ multiplex PCR assay. Here the immuneACCESS table is served through TCRdb, limited to in-frame sequences with V and J called. Missing clones are a known gap in these copies; in checked studies unresolved V genes cover under half, and the rest lacks a known reason. For this sample the table gives over 150,000 clones, of which around 83% were detected only once. The ten largest make up under 10% of the sample. The material sequenced was peripheral blood. Source of these receptors: a woman aged 65 to 85 with COVID-19, enrolled during active disease.

This clone was observed once. The chain recombines TRBV10-3 with TRBJ1-1; D is possibly TRBD1 (6 bases). The CDR3 loop spans 15 amino acids. The germline V and J ends were trimmed by 6 bases and 0 bases, with 14 bases remaining between them. Germline V gene data show CDR1 as ENHRY and CDR2 as SYGVKD. CDR3 loop: CAIRKTGALNTEAFF. DNA for the CDR3: TGTGCCATCAGAAAGACAGGAGCCTTGAACACTGAAGCTTTCTTT.

The chain links TRBV12-3 or TRBV12-4 to TRBJ2-1; weak D call: TRBD2 (6 bases). V lost 3 bases, J lost 8 bases, and 11 bases lay in between. The CDR3 extends over 13 amino acids. CDR3 sequence (DNA): TGTGCCAGCAGTTTTTTTGCGGGATATGAGCAGTTCTTC. This gives the protein CASSFFAGYEQFF.

This chain connects TRBV7-2 to TRBJ2-1; D is possibly TRBD2 (5 bases). Trimming pared 2 bases from V and 4 bases from J, leaving 6 bases between. This CDR3 contains 13 residues. The V gene's germline CDR1 is SGHTA and CDR2 FQGNSA. The CDR3 DNA is TGTGCCAGCAGCTTAACGGGGTACAATGAGCAGTTCTTC. Translation gives CASSLTGYNEQFF.

The V gene is TRBV11-2, the J gene TRBJ2-7; 8 positions agree with TRBD2. This CDR3 spans 13 amino acids. V dropped 3 bases and J dropped 4; count of bases not matched to a gene: 2. Germline V gene lookup returns CDR1 SGHAT and CDR2 FQNNGV. The CDR3 coding sequence is TGTGCCAGCAGCTTCGGGAGGGCGTACGAGCAGTACTTC. It is translated as CASSFGRAYEQYF.

This rearrangement joins TRBV5-6 to TRBJ2-7; D is uncertain. V lost 4 bases to trimming and J lost 2 bases, with 4 bases between them. The length of the CDR3 is 11 residues. Per the germline V gene, CDR1 is SGHDT and CDR2 is YYEEEE. The DNA for the CDR3 is TGTGCCAGCAGCACAGCCTACGAGCAGTACTTC. It encodes CASSTAYEQYF.

The V gene is TRBV7-9, the J gene TRBJ2-5; 11 nucleotides match TRBD1. J was trimmed by 4 bases and V by 4 bases; bases with no gene match: 11. The CDR3 extends over 17 amino acids. CDR1 is SEHNR, CDR2 FQNEAQ, per germline (reference sequence). The CDR3 bases are TGTGCCAGCAGCTCAGCACGGACAGGGGGCGGGCGAGAGACCCAGTACTTC. Encoded protein: CASSSARTGGGRETQYF. The full variable domain, completed using reference TRBV7-9 and TRBJ2-5, is DTGVSQNPRHKITKRGQNVTFRCDPISEHNRLYWYRQTLGQGPEFLTYFQNEAQLEKSRLLSDRFSAERPKGSFSTLEIQRTEQGDSAMYLCASSSARTGGGRETQYFGPGTRLLVL.

Written as DNA, the CDR3 is TGTGCCAGCAGTGTGGAGAGGAGCCAAGAGACCCAGTACTTC. Amino acids: CASSVERSQETQYF. V is TRBV2 and J is TRBJ2-5; D gene uncertain. Germline CDR1 reads SNHLY; CDR2 reads FYNNEI. V was cut by 4 bases and J by 1 base, with 10 bases left in between. This CDR3 is 14 amino acids long.

This sequence joins TRBV5-1 and TRBJ2-3; 11 nucleotides agree with TRBD1. The CDR3 totals 14 residues. Germline CDR1 is SGHRS and CDR2 is YFSETQ. Trimming took 3 bases from V and 5 from J; bases not matched to a gene: 2. CDR3 DNA: TGCGCCAGCAGCTGGACAGGGGGCAAAGATACGCAGTATTTT. It codes for CASSWTGGKDTQYF.

The chain uses TRBV11-2 and TRBJ1-1, with TRBD1 as a possible D gene (5 bases). In germline, CDR1 is SGHAT, CDR2 FQNNGV. The V end was cut by 0 bases, the J end by 0 bases, with 17 bases between. The CDR3 runs 18 residues. Written as DNA, the CDR3 is TGTGCCAGCAGCTTAGAGGAAGGGCTGGGACTCATGAACACTGAAGCTTTCTTT. It specifies CASSLEEGLGLMNTEAFF.

The genes are TRBV7-8 and TRBJ2-6, with a tentative D call TRBD2 (5 bases). Trimming left V 1 base short and J 2 bases short, with 9 bases between. The CDR3 totals 16 residues. Germline V gene sequence: CDR1 SGHVS, CDR2 FQNEAQ. The CDR3 spells CASSLGARAGANVLTF. Here the CDR3 DNA reads TGTGCCAGCAGCTTAGGTGCGAGGGCTGGGGCCAACGTCCTGACTTTC.

With regard to this clone: Other DNA sequences within the sample encode an identical CDR3. This chain joins TRBV5-5 and TRBJ1-6, with 7 positions matching TRBD1. From germline, CDR1 is SGHKS and CDR2 YYEKEE (reference sequence). CDR3 length: 14 amino acids. Germline trimming cut 0 bases from V and 7 bases from J; bases unmatched to any gene: 1. Here the CDR3 DNA reads TGTGCCAGCAGCTTGGACAGGGGCAATTCACCCCTCCACTTT. Translation: CASSLDRGNSPLHF.

The V call is TRBV5-4, the J call TRBJ2-3; 9 nucleotides line up with TRBD2. The CDR3 is 16 residues long. Germline CDR1 reads SGHNT; CDR2 reads YYREEE (reference sequence). With V trimmed by 6 bases and J by 4 bases, 12 bases remained unmatched. Written as DNA, the CDR3 is TGTGCCAGCACCTCGCCCGCTAGCGGGATGGCAGATACGCAGTATTTT. Protein: CASTSPASGMADTQYF.

The V and J genes are TRBV28 and TRBJ2-1; 7 nucleotides match TRBD1. CDR3 length: 20 residues. The germline V gene has CDR1 MDHEN and CDR2 SYDVKM. V shed 1 base, J shed 10 bases, and the junction held 25 bases outside the gene matches. CDR3 residues: CASSLSPTGNRKARQREQFF. In nucleotides, the CDR3 is TGTGCCAGCAGTTTATCTCCGACAGGGAACCGAAAGGCCCGCCAAAGGGAGCAGTTCTTC.

The chain has TRBV6-2 or TRBV6-3 and TRBJ1-5; D possibly corresponds to TRBD1 (5 bases). CDR3 length equals 14 residues. The germline V and J ends were trimmed by 4 bases and 4 bases, with 11 bases remaining between them. The germline V gene has CDR1 MNHEY and CDR2 SVGEGT. The CDR3 DNA reads TGTGCCAGCAGTTTTGAGAGACAGAATCAGCCCCAGCATTTT. Protein sequence: CASSFERQNQPQHF.

This sequence joins TRBV29-1 and TRBJ2-5, with TRBD2 matching 7 bases. The junction had 8 bases not matched to a gene; V was cut back by 6 bases and J by 1 base. Germline lookup yields CDR1 SQVTM and CDR2 ANQGSEA. The CDR3 is made up of 14 amino acids. CDR3 DNA: TGCAGCGTCCCTAGCGGAGGCCTCCAAGAGACCCAGTACTTC. Its translation: CSVPSGGLQETQYF.

The J gene is TRBJ2-5, the V gene TRBV5-4; perhaps TRBD2 as D (6 bases). The CDR3 runs to 14 residues. The germline V gene encodes CDR1 SGHNT and CDR2 YYREEE (reference sequence). V shed 4 bases and J shed 3 bases, with 13 bases lying between them. CDR3 sequence: CASSPGGQKETQYF. As DNA, the CDR3 is TGTGCCAGCAGCCCAGGAGGGCAAAAAGAGACCCAGTACTTC.

This clone came up once. The gene calls are TRBV7-2 and TRBJ2-2, with D hard to call. V was cut by 6 bases and J by 6 bases, with 11 bases left in between. The germline V gene has CDR1 SGHTA and CDR2 FQGNSA. This CDR3 spans 13 amino acids. The CDR3 nucleotides read TGTGCCAGCAGTTCAGACTCACCCGGGGAGCTGTTTTTT. Translation: CASSSDSPGELFF.

The chain carries TRBV30 and TRBJ1-1; 11 bases fit TRBD1. This CDR3 comprises 14 residues. Trimming cost V 5 bases and J 3 bases; bases outside gene matches: 5. The germline V gene has CDR1 GTSNPN and CDR2 SVGIG (reference sequence). CDR3 residues: CAWAKGQGDTEAFF. The CDR3 coding sequence is TGTGCCTGGGCTAAGGGACAGGGGGACACTGAAGCTTTCTTT.